What follows are 24 T cell receptor beta chains derived from one specimen sequenced in a study of T cell responses to AZD1222 COVID-19 vaccine. Sequencing used immunoSEQ multiplex PCR; TCRdb keeps in-frame clones, though not all of them. The table records 92,000 or so clones, about nine tenths of them present only once. The specimen comprised peripheral blood, sampled on day 0 of AZD1222 vaccination. These receptors were taken from an adult in good health.

The chain couples TRBV28 to TRBJ1-2, with a possible D match to TRBD1 (6 bases). The CDR3 spans 16 residues. The germline V gene encodes CDR1 MDHEN and CDR2 SYDVKM. The V gene lost 6 bases and the J gene lost 1 base, with 18 bases spanning the gap. CDR3 sequence (DNA): TGTGCCAGCAGCTCTCAGGGGAGGGGCGGTAACTATGGCTACACCTTC. Its translation is CASSSQGRGGNYGYTF.

The chain combines TRBV7-9 with TRBJ1-1; D not resolved. The CDR3 has 12 residues. Trimming cost V 10 bases and J 3 bases, with 12 bases left between them. Germline V gene lookup returns CDR1 SEHNR and CDR2 FQNEAQ (reference sequence). The CDR3 is CATRFGDTEAFF. The DNA for the CDR3 is TGTGCCACAAGGTTCGGCGACACTGAAGCTTTCTTT.

This chain connects TRBV7-2 to TRBJ2-7, with 11 bases lining up with TRBD2. V trimming: 3 bases; J trimming: 4 bases; junction bases outside the gene matches: 2. Germline assignment: CDR1 SGHTA and CDR2 FQGNSA. The CDR3 has 14 residues. The CDR3 is CASSFSGRAYEQYF. CDR3 sequence (DNA): TGTGCCAGCAGCTTTAGCGGGAGGGCGTACGAGCAGTACTTC.

The chain employs TRBV11-3 and TRBJ2-7; the match to TRBD1 covers 9 bases. J was trimmed by 7 bases and V by 4 bases; bases with no gene match: 5. This CDR3 has 13 residues. Germline V gene data show CDR1 as SGHNT and CDR2 as YENEEA. This chain's CDR3 is CASSSGGQGEQYF. The CDR3 bases are TGTGCCAGCAGCTCGGGGGGACAGGGAGAGCAGTACTTC.

The chain couples TRBV19 to TRBJ2-1; 8 bases fit TRBD2. The CDR3 sequence is 16 residues long. Germline V CDR1 and CDR2: LNHDA, SQIVND (reference sequence). Trimming cost V 4 bases and J 9 bases; bases outside gene matches: 14. CDR3 sequence: CASSRGSAGGVVEQFF. In DNA, the CDR3 is TGTGCCAGTAGTAGAGGCTCGGCGGGAGGCGTCGTTGAGCAGTTCTTC.

The gene calls are TRBV6-2 or TRBV6-3 and TRBJ2-5, with 10 bases aligning to TRBD1. V lost 2 bases and J lost 7; bases outside the gene matches: 10. CDR3 length equals 16 residues. The V gene's germline CDR1 is MNHEY and CDR2 SVGEGT. DNA of the CDR3: TGTGCCAGCAGTTACGCGGGACAGGGGATAGCGGGGACCCAGTACTTC. Translation: CASSYAGQGIAGTQYF.

The chain's CDR3 is CASSLKGETTQYF. The CDR3 nucleotides are TGTGCCAGCAGCTTGAAGGGGGAGACGACCCAGTACTTC. The chain couples TRBV5-4 to TRBJ2-5; tentatively, D is TRBD1 (6 bases). This CDR3 region has 13 residues. CDR1 and CDR2 from the germline V gene are SGHNT and YYREEE (reference sequence). V lost 1 base to trimming and J lost 7 bases, with 11 bases between them.

The CDR3 DNA reads TGTGCCAGCAGCCTACAGGGGGCCTTAAACACCATATATTTT. This encodes CASSLQGALNTIYF. The chain couples TRBV28 to TRBJ1-3; 9 nucleotides agree with TRBD1. This CDR3 is 14 amino acids long. Germline CDR1 and CDR2: MDHEN and SYDVKM. The V segment lost 6 bases and the J segment 6 bases; nucleotides outside the gene matches: 6.

This sequence joins TRBV28 and TRBJ2-1, with a possible D match to TRBD2 (6 bases). Trimming stripped 5 bases from V and 9 bases from J, with 11 bases between. The CDR3 sequence is 12 residues long. The germline CDR1 and CDR2 sequences are MDHEN and SYDVKM. The CDR3 sequence: CASSPRLVEQFF. The CDR3 region has the DNA TGTGCCAGCAGTCCCCGACTAGTTGAGCAGTTCTTC.

This rearrangement joins TRBV18 to TRBJ2-1; no firm D call. Trimming shortened V by 3 bases and J by 5 bases, and 14 bases separated the two germline ends. The V gene's germline CDR1 is KGHSH and CDR2 LQKENI. CDR3 length equals 15 residues. The CDR3 reads CASSPPNGYNNEQFF. The CDR3 DNA sequence: TGTGCCAGCTCACCGCCCAACGGATACAACAATGAGCAGTTCTTC.

The chain carries TRBV5-1 and TRBJ2-6; a weak D match, TRBD1 (5 bases). This CDR3 spans 16 amino acids. Trimming took off 4 bases at V and 0 bases at J, with 11 bases between the two ends. CDR1 and CDR2 (germline): SGHRS, YFSETQ. The CDR3: CASSNGQLSGANVLTF. The CDR3 coding sequence is TGCGCCAGCAGCAACGGACAACTCTCTGGGGCCAACGTCCTGACTTTC.

The rearrangement links TRBV3-1 (or the pseudogene TRBV3-2) to TRBJ2-7, with D uncertain. From germline, CDR1 is LGHDT and CDR2 YNNKEL (reference sequence). The ends were cut back, 4 bases at V and 2 bases at J, with 9 bases in the middle. The CDR3 is made up of 13 amino acids. The CDR3 protein is CASSRNTAYEQYF. The CDR3 region has the DNA TGTGCCAGCAGCCGCAACACTGCCTACGAGCAGTACTTC.

The J gene is TRBJ1-2, the V gene TRBV12-3 or TRBV12-4; no clear D. V shed 5 bases and J shed 6 bases, with 13 bases lying between them. This CDR3 has 13 residues. Here the CDR3 DNA reads TGTGCCAGCAGTCCCGGAGCGGGAGATGGCTACACCTTC. It specifies CASSPGAGDGYTF.

The chain combines TRBV7-9 with TRBJ2-7; TRBD1 aligns across 8 bases. V lost 5 bases, J lost 0 bases, and 15 bases stayed unmatched. The CDR3 has 18 amino acids. Germline V CDR1 and CDR2: SEHNR, FQNEAQ (reference sequence). CDR3 nucleotide sequence: TGTGCCAGCAGCCCAGTCCCGGGACAGGATAAGAGCTCCTACGAGCAGTACTTC. Residues: CASSPVPGQDKSSYEQYF.

The CDR3 is CASSSPGVSFNSPLHF. The CDR3 DNA reads as TGTGCCAGCAGCTCCCCGGGCGTCTCGTTTAATTCACCCCTCCACTTT. V and J are TRBV7-9 and TRBJ1-6, with D uncertain. The germline V gene has CDR1 SEHNR and CDR2 FQNEAQ (reference sequence). V shed 4 bases and J shed 6 bases, with 16 bases lying between them. The CDR3 is 16 amino acids.

The genes are TRBV14 and TRBJ2-5, with D maybe TRBD1 (5 bases). The CDR3 runs to 14 residues. Germline-derived CDR1 and CDR2 are SGHDN and FVKESK. Trimming left V 3 bases short and J 4 bases short, with 12 bases between. Here the CDR3 DNA reads TGTGCCAGCAGCCAGAACTACCAGGGAGAGACCCAGTACTTC. This gives the protein CASSQNYQGETQYF.

This sequence joins TRBV2 and TRBJ1-1, with D unresolved. Germline V CDR1 and CDR2: SNHLY, FYNNEI. CDR3 length equals 14 residues. Trimming took off 0 bases at V and 0 bases at J, with 5 bases between the two ends. The CDR3 coding sequence is TGTGCCAGCAGTGAAGCTGGTCTGAACACTGAAGCTTTCTTT. It is translated as CASSEAGLNTEAFF.

The chain employs TRBV4-2 and TRBJ2-7, with 8 bases identical to TRBD1. Germline V gene lookup returns CDR1 LGHNA and CDR2 YNFKEQ. The CDR3 is made up of 15 amino acids. J lost 5 bases, V lost 1 base, and 7 bases had no gene match. As DNA, the CDR3 is TGTGCCAGCAGCCAAGGGAGCCAGGGGGCAGACGAGCAGTACTTC. It yields the protein CASSQGSQGADEQYF.

The chain joins TRBV4-1 to TRBJ2-3; possibly TRBD2 for D (7 bases). The CDR3 is 16 residues long. The germline gives CDR1 MGHRA, CDR2 YSYEKL. V dropped 5 bases and J dropped 2 bases, with 17 bases sitting between them. The CDR3 loop reads CASSKGGGLNTDTQYF. Written as DNA, the CDR3 is TGCGCCAGCAGCAAAGGGGGGGGACTCAACACAGATACGCAGTATTTT.

The chain links TRBV7-9 to TRBJ2-7; maybe TRBD2 (5 bases). The germline V gene encodes CDR1 SEHNR and CDR2 FQNEAQ (reference sequence). The CDR3 runs 13 residues. Deletions cut 5 bases from V and 5 bases from J, with 13 bases between. The CDR3 is CASSRERFHEQYF. DNA for the CDR3: TGTGCCAGCAGCAGGGAGCGATTCCACGAGCAGTACTTC.

V is TRBV18 and J is TRBJ2-2; 13 bases map to TRBD2. Germline V gene lookup returns CDR1 KGHSH and CDR2 LQKENI. The trim removed 3 bases at V and 7 bases at J, leaving 8 bases unmatched. This CDR3 is built from 17 residues. CDR3 sequence (DNA): TGTGCCAGCTCACCTCCCGGACTAGCGGGAGAAAACGGGGAGCTGTTTTTT. Protein sequence: CASSPPGLAGENGELFF.

This sequence joins TRBV28 and TRBJ2-3; unclear D gene. Between the trimmed V and J ends, which lost 4 bases and 2 bases, there was a span of 19 bases. From germline, CDR1 is MDHEN and CDR2 SYDVKM. This CDR3 comprises 17 residues. CDR3 bases: TGTGCCAGCAGTTCTCCTCTTTTGCTCCAACACACAGATACGCAGTATTTT. Residues: CASSSPLLLQHTDTQYF.

The rearrangement links TRBV5-1 to TRBJ1-2; possible D gene TRBD1, 5 bases. The CDR3 covers 12 residues. Germline CDR1 is SGHRS and CDR2 is YFSETQ. Trimming pared 2 bases from V and 8 bases from J, leaving 10 bases between. CDR3 sequence (DNA): TGCGCCAGCAGCTTTGGGGCCGGCGGCTACACCTTC. This translates into CASSFGAGGYTF.

In nucleotides, the CDR3 is TGCGCCAGCAGCACCGGACTAGCGGGAGACACAGATACGCAGTATTTT. Amino acid sequence: CASSTGLAGDTDTQYF. The V and J genes are TRBV5-1 and TRBJ2-3; TRBD2 agrees at 13 bases. This CDR3 comprises 16 residues. Germline trimming cut 4 bases from V and 2 bases from J; bases unmatched to any gene: 4. The germline V gene encodes CDR1 SGHRS and CDR2 YFSETQ.